The clone carrying this T cell receptor (beta chain) was counted at least ten times. Germline trimming cut 5 bases from V and 4 bases from J; bases unmatched to any gene: 1. The CDR3 extends over 12 amino acids. Germline V CDR1 and CDR2: SGHVS, FQNEAQ. This sample's time point: persistent/refractory GD, antithyroid drugs over 5 years with positive TRAb. The authors made the TCR library using RNA they extracted from PBMCs. This specimen comes from a study of regulatory T cells in long-lasting Graves disease. For TCR beta, libraries came from iRepertoire HTBI primers and Arm-PCR of CDR3 regions. One entry per CDR3 protein results from TCRdb running MiXCR on the multiplex PCR reads. The repertoire holds a few hundred thousand distinct CDR3 sequences, with about a quarter as singletons.

This rearrangement joins TRBV7-8 to TRBJ1-2, with TRBD1 matching 7 bases. Sample: peripheral blood mononuclear cells (PBMCs), taken when the disease was refractory, from a patient treated with antithyroid drugs. The TCR sequence derives from a female donor with Graves disease. CDR3 sequence: CASSAGGYGYTF. The CDR3 DNA is TGTGCCAGCAGCGCAGGGGGCTATGGCTACACCTTC. The full variable domain, rest sourced from reference TRBV7-8 and TRBJ1-2, is GAGVSQSPRYKVAKRGQDVALRCDPISGHVSLFWYQQALGQGPEFLTYFQNEAQLDKSGLPSDRFFAERPEGSVSTLKIQRTQQEDSAVYLCASSAGGYGYTFGSGTRLTVV.